Presented here are 15 T cell receptor beta chains from one specimen sequenced in a study of blood T cell repertoires in COVID-19. Method: immunoSEQ multiplex PCR; TCRdb's copy keeps in-frame clones and lacks some. This table has approximately 240,000 clones, 65% to 85% appearing once. Sequencing was done on a sample of peripheral blood. Every receptor here comes from a woman between 40 and 50 years old with active or convalescent COVID-19.

This clone was found once. The chain joins TRBV14 to TRBJ1-1; possible D gene TRBD1, 5 bases. This CDR3 spans 15 amino acids. V was shortened by 6 bases and J by 2 bases, with 16 bases between the two germline ends. The germline V gene has CDR1 SGHDN and CDR2 FVKESK. The CDR3 DNA is TGTGCCAGCAGGGCCCGCGGGGGTCTTAACACTGAAGCTTTCTTT. It yields the protein CASRARGGLNTEAFF.

This sequence joins TRBV19 and TRBJ1-5, with D unresolved. The CDR3 runs to 14 residues. In germline, CDR1 is LNHDA, CDR2 SQIVND (reference sequence). Trimming stripped 4 bases from V and 2 bases from J, with 9 bases between. As DNA, the CDR3 is TGTGCCAGTAGTACCTCCGGAGGCAATCAGCCCCAGCATTTT. Protein product: CASSTSGGNQPQHF.

The sample holds one count of this clone. J is TRBJ2-1 and V is TRBV10-3, with D perhaps TRBD2 (7 bases). The CDR3 has 16 amino acids. The germline V and J ends were trimmed by 4 bases and 6 bases, with 19 bases remaining between them. From germline, CDR1 is ENHRY and CDR2 SYGVKD. The CDR3 sequence is CAISAPLGGGLNEQFF. The CDR3 nucleotides read TGTGCCATCAGTGCTCCTTTAGGCGGGGGCCTCAATGAGCAGTTCTTC.

This chain connects TRBV5-5 to TRBJ1-3, with 8 bases matching TRBD1. The CDR3 is made up of 13 amino acids. Germline V gives CDR1 SGHKS, CDR2 YYEKEE (reference sequence). Trimming at V came to 5 bases and at J to 4 bases, leaving 2 bases not matched to a gene. The CDR3 spells CASRQGVGNTIYF. The CDR3 DNA follows: TGTGCCAGCAGACAGGGGGTCGGAAACACCATATATTTT. Combining the CDR3 with reference TRBV5-5 and TRBJ1-3 gives the whole variable domain DAGVTQSPTHLIKTRGQQVTLRCSPISGHKSVSWYQQVLGQGPQFIFQYYEKEERGRGNFPDRFSARQFPNYSSELNVNALLLGDSALYLCASRQGVGNTIYFGEGSWLTVV.

The chain recombines TRBV25-1 with TRBJ2-5; 11 bases line up with TRBD2. V shed 4 bases, J shed 5 bases, and the junction held 12 bases outside the gene matches. Germline V gives CDR1 MGHDK, CDR2 SYGVNS. This CDR3 is 17 amino acids long. The CDR3 DNA reads as TGTGCCAGCAGTGTTCAGGGACTAGCGGTAACCAGGGAGACCCAGTACTTC. Its translation is CASSVQGLAVTRETQYF.

The chain uses TRBV9 and TRBJ2-1, with TRBD1 matching over 9 bases. The ends lost 8 bases at V and 10 bases at J; junction bases unmatched: 10. The CDR3 length is 13 residues. CDR1 is SGDLS and CDR2 is YYNGEE in the germline V gene. CDR3 sequence: CARLRDRVGEQFF. The CDR3 nucleotides are TGTGCCAGACTCCGGGACAGGGTTGGAGAGCAGTTCTTC.

The gene calls are TRBV10-1 and TRBJ2-3; the match to TRBD1 covers 11 bases. The germline CDR1 and CDR2 sequences are WNHNN and SYGVQD (reference sequence). J gave up 6 bases and V 3 bases, and 8 bases lay outside the gene matches. The CDR3 spans 16 residues. CDR3 nucleotide sequence: TGCGCCAGCAGTGACTCCGGGACAGGGGGTTTGGATACGCAGTATTTT. Protein product: CASSDSGTGGLDTQYF.

The chain is built from TRBV5-1 and TRBJ2-1; 10 nucleotides line up with TRBD1. Germline CDR1 is SGHRS and CDR2 is YFSETQ. The CDR3 loop spans 15 amino acids. Trimming removed 4 bases from V and 5 bases from J; junction bases left unmatched: 6. CDR3 DNA sequence: TGCGCCAGCAGCCTCCGGACAGGGGGGGACAATGAGCAGTTCTTC. It codes for CASSLRTGGDNEQFF.

V usage is TRBV7-3 and J usage is TRBJ2-7, with D possibly TRBD2 on 5 matching bases. Germline-derived CDR1 and CDR2 are SGHTA and FQGTGA. V lost 3 bases, J lost 3 bases, and 9 bases lay in between. The length of the CDR3 is 13 residues. The CDR3 loop is CASSFPGSYEQYF. DNA of the CDR3: TGTGCCAGCAGCTTCCCGGGGAGCTACGAGCAGTACTTC.

The CDR3 is CASSLVQGPGQPQHF. CDR3 coding DNA: TGTGCCAGCAGCTTAGTACAGGGGCCGGGGCAGCCCCAGCATTTT. This chain links TRBV7-8 with TRBJ1-5, with 7 nucleotides matching TRBD1. The J segment lost 7 bases and the V segment lost 1 base, leaving 7 bases of the junction unmatched. CDR3 length: 15 residues. CDR1 SGHVS and CDR2 FQNEAQ come from the germline V gene.

The chain combines TRBV12-5 with TRBJ1-6; the D gene is possibly TRBD1 (5 bases). V gave up 6 bases and J gave up 0 bases, with 18 bases separating them. This CDR3 has 18 amino acids. The V gene's germline CDR1 is LGHNT and CDR2 FRNRAP. CDR3 residues: CASGIGRQPSSYNSPLHF. Written as DNA, the CDR3 is TGTGCTAGTGGGATCGGGAGACAGCCCAGCTCCTATAATTCACCCCTCCACTTT.

The chain couples TRBV5-1 to TRBJ1-1, with TRBD1 identical over 9 bases. The CDR3 has 14 amino acids. V lost 4 bases and J lost 5; bases outside the gene matches: 6. CDR1 and CDR2 from the germline V gene are SGHRS and YFSETQ. CDR3: CASSPGTGTTEAFF. The CDR3 coding sequence is TGCGCCAGCAGCCCCGGGACAGGGACAACTGAAGCTTTCTTT.

The sample holds a few counts of this clone. The rearrangement uses TRBV6-4 and TRBJ2-2; D perhaps matches TRBD1 (6 bases). Germline values: CDR1 MRHNA, CDR2 SNTAGT. This CDR3 has 15 amino acids. V was shortened by 4 bases and J by 0 bases, with 9 bases between the two germline ends. The CDR3, as DNA: TGTGCCAGCAGTGCGAACAGGGCGAACACCGGGGAGCTGTTTTTT. This encodes CASSANRANTGELFF.

This chain connects TRBV9 to TRBJ1-5; 10 bases line up with TRBD1. The CDR3 covers 14 residues. V shed 4 bases, J shed 9 bases, and the junction held 7 bases outside the gene matches. Germline V gene sequence: CDR1 SGDLS, CDR2 YYNGEE. The CDR3 coding sequence is TGTGCCAGCAGCCAGGGACAGGGGATGCGGCCCCAGCATTTT. This translates into CASSQGQGMRPQHF.

The rearrangement links TRBV11-2 to TRBJ2-7; a weak D match, TRBD1 (7 bases). The CDR3 has 15 amino acids. Germline V gene data show CDR1 as SGHAT and CDR2 as FQNNGV. Between the trimmed V and J ends, which lost 1 base and 1 base, there was a span of 11 bases. CDR3 loop: CASSLVSGGSYEQYF. The DNA of the CDR3 is TGTGCCAGCAGCTTAGTGTCAGGGGGGTCCTACGAGCAGTACTTC.